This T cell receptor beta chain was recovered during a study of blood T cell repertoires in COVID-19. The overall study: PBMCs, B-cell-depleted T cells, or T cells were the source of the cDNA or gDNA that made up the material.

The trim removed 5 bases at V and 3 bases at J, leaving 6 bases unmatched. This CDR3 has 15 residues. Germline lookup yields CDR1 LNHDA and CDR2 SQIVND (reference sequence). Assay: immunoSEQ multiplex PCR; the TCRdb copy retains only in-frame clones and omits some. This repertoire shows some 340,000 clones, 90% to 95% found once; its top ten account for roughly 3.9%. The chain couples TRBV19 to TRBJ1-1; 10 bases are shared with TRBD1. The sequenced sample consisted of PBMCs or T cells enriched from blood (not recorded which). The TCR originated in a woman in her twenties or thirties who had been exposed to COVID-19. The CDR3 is CASSVTGGQHTEAFF. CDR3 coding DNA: TGTGCCAGTAGTGTGACAGGGGGCCAACACACTGAAGCTTTCTTT.